This entry is about one T cell receptor (beta chain). Its specificity is unknown. In germline, CDR1 is DFQATT, CDR2 SNEGSKA (reference sequence). The CDR3 loop spans 14 amino acids. V was shortened by 0 bases and J by 7 bases, with 16 bases between the two germline ends. This specimen comes from a study of T cells in Graves' hyperthyroidism and ophthalmopathy. The study's findings and limits: Patients with ophthalmopathy were separated from those with stable hyperthyroidism by a 13 V-J model.

TCR beta CDR3 sequences were amplified from RNA transcripts. The HTBI primer set served for first-round RT-PCR of the TCR CDR3. Using its own MiXCR run on the multiplex PCR reads, TCRdb lists one record per CDR3 protein. The sample has 340,000 or so distinct CDR3 sequences, around a sixth seen once. Patients aged 18 to 65 had newly diagnosed hyperthyroidism lasting under 2 months. Uncontrolled infection, other autoimmune disease, pregnancy or lactation disqualified patients from enrolment. Using 10 ml of fresh peripheral blood, PBMCs were prepared. The V and J genes are TRBV20-1 and TRBJ2-7, with D hard to call. The receptor's source is a man in his thirties or forties with Graves' hyperthyroidism. Specimen: blood. The CDR3 DNA reads as TGCAGTGCTAGAGATCCGTCAGGAGTCGGGGAGCAGTACTTC. Translating gives CSARDPSGVGEQYF.